Listed below are T cell receptor beta chains from one sample, sequenced in a study of T cells in Graves' hyperthyroidism and ophthalmopathy. One entry per CDR3 protein, called by TCRdb with MiXCR from the multiplex PCR reads. The sample records fewer than 450,000 distinct CDR3 sequences, 15% to 20% being singletons. Material for sequencing was blood. Receptors were obtained from a woman in her twenties or thirties with Graves' hyperthyroidism that later progressed to Graves' ophthalmopathy. The CDR3 runs from the conserved cysteine through the conserved F or W. Fields, in order: J gene, V gene, CDR3 protein.

TRBJ2-7 TRBV12-3/TRBV12-4 CASSPISPYEQYF
TRBJ2-5 TRBV19 CASPQETQYF
TRBJ2-2 TRBV11-2 CASSFLKNTGELFF
TRBJ1-1 TRBV2 CASMVNTEAFF
TRBJ2-7 TRBV28 CASSHLGAPYEQYF
TRBJ1-6 TRBV15 CATSRDRYNSPLHF
TRBJ2-1 TRBV20-1 CSASGTSRGGQFF
TRBJ1-2 TRBV3-1 CASSQDRTVYGYTF
TRBJ1-2 TRBV19 CASSQTDYGYTF
TRBJ1-2 TRBV19 CASSVQGGGYTF
TRBJ2-3 TRBV7-8 CASRLTSGATDTQYF
TRBJ2-1 TRBV20-1 CSARKRAGAYNEQFF
TRBJ1-5 TRBV15 CATSRDRGSNQPQHF
TRBJ2-3 TRBV27 CASSYREDGTDTQYF
TRBJ2-7 TRBV4-1 CASSQAGRLAGEQYF
TRBJ2-2 TRBV11-2 CASRKTGGPNTGELFF
TRBJ1-5 TRBV19 CASSPTHRTGRQPQHF
TRBJ2-3 TRBV5-8 CASRLQGVDTQYF
TRBJ2-3 TRBV7-2 CASSPTLLGVTDTQYF
TRBJ2-4 TRBV29-1 CSVKQGLENIQYF
TRBJ1-4 TRBV5-4 CASSLSDGKLFF
TRBJ1-2 TRBV28 CASTENYGYTF
TRBJ2-7 TRBV29-1 CSVVGQGPVAGGLQVEQYF
TRBJ1-5 TRBV12-3/TRBV12-4 CASSFVGGGQPQHF
TRBJ2-5 TRBV11-2 CASSLDRVRETQYF
TRBJ2-3 TRBV13 CASSNLAGGRDTQYF
TRBJ1-2 TRBV5-1 CASSPIGGGYGYTF
TRBJ2-3 TRBV29-1 CSVSGREGGAGTDTQYF
TRBJ2-4 TRBV27 CASSSYRTGKNIQYF
TRBJ2-2 TRBV6-1 CARREAGELFF
TRBJ1-6 TRBV27 CASSSGTGGGGSPLHF
TRBJ1-1 TRBV30 CAWRGLNTEAFF
TRBJ2-7 TRBV7-2 CASTDRGGYEQYF
TRBJ1-5 TRBV12-3/TRBV12-4 CASTHTSNQPQHF
TRBJ2-2 TRBV7-9 CASREDLGGARTGELFF
TRBJ2-1 TRBV19 CASRAGETYNEQFF
TRBJ2-7 TRBV24-1 CATMGRDNSYEQYF
TRBJ2-5 TRBV7-6 CASSLIGGLAMETQYF
TRBJ2-3 TRBV12-3/TRBV12-4 CASSLVGGGDTQYF
TRBJ1-1 TRBV19 CATQTGRNTEAFF